What follows are 4 T cell receptor beta chains derived from one specimen sequenced in a study of beta chain features in type 1 diabetes. TCRB transcripts that were expressed got sequenced, as all of the isolated RNA had been reverse transcribed. Generated by immunoSEQ multiplex PCR, the TCRdb table keeps only in-frame clones and is missing some. Counted here are roughly 290,000 clones, roughly 8% occurring once; the ten biggest clones make up more than 1%. The sequencing input was central memory CD4+ T cells from blood. Every receptor here comes from a woman aged 18-30 years in good health.

This clone was seen only a few times. The rearrangement links TRBV5-4 to TRBJ1-2; a weak D match, TRBD1 (5 bases). Per the germline V gene, CDR1 is SGHNT and CDR2 is YYREEE (reference sequence). Trimming pared 1 base from V and 5 bases from J, leaving 12 bases between. The CDR3 totals 14 residues. This CDR3 is CASSLSGLGYGYTF. Written as DNA, the CDR3 is TGTGCCAGCAGCTTGTCAGGGTTGGGTTATGGCTACACCTTC.

This clone was observed a handful of times. The chain employs TRBV6-5 and TRBJ1-2, with TRBD1 as a possible D gene (6 bases). This CDR3 comprises 12 residues. The germline gives CDR1 MNHEY, CDR2 SVGAGI. V was clipped by 7 bases and J by 6 bases, with 12 bases between them. The CDR3 region has the DNA TGTGCCAGCAAGGTCGCAGGGGATGGCTACACCTTC. Its protein product is CASKVAGDGYTF.

In this sample, this clone turned up many times. This chain connects TRBV11-2 to TRBJ2-1; D call uncertain. Germline CDR1 and CDR2: SGHAT and FQNNGV. V shed 5 bases and J shed 5 bases, with 13 bases lying between them. The CDR3 sequence is 14 residues long. This CDR3 reads CASSPAKPDNEQFF. Written as DNA, the CDR3 is TGTGCCAGCAGCCCAGCCAAACCCGACAATGAGCAGTTCTTC.

The rearrangement links TRBV5-4 to TRBJ2-3; TRBD1 aligns across 7 bases. The germline V gene has CDR1 SGHNT and CDR2 YYREEE (reference sequence). V gave up 3 bases and J gave up 2 bases; unmatched junction bases: 9. There are 16 residues in the CDR3. The chain's CDR3 is CASSSSQQGTTDTQYF. As DNA, the CDR3 is TGTGCCAGCAGCTCAAGCCAACAGGGGACCACAGATACGCAGTATTTT.